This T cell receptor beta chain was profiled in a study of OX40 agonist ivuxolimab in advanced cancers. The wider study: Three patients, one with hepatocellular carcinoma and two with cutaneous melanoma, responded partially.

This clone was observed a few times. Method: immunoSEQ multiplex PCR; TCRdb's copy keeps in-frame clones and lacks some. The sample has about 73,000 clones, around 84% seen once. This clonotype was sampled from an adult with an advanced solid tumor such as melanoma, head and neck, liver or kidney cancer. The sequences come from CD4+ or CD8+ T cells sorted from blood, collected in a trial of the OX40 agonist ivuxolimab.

The CDR3 DNA follows: TGTGCCAGCAGCTCCCAGGGATCCGATCAGCCCCAGCATTTT. Residues: CASSSQGSDQPQHF. This chain joins TRBV7-9 and TRBJ1-5; possible D gene TRBD1, 5 bases. The CDR3 is 14 amino acids. Per the germline V gene, CDR1 is SEHNR and CDR2 is FQNEAQ (reference sequence). V shed 4 bases and J shed 5 bases, with 12 bases lying between them.